The 8 T cell receptor beta chains reported below all come from one sample, sequenced in a study of a mutant IDH1 vaccine in newly diagnosed glioma. No antigen has been assigned to these receptors. Described time point: week 47, end of study. A 20-mer mutant IDH1 peptide at 300 ug was injected subcutaneously with topical imiquimod. Assay used: immunoSEQ multiplex PCR; TCRdb lists only in-frame clones, some missing. The table includes some 42,000 clones, roughly 80% detected once. Material: PBMCs, obtained from a glioma patient whose treatment included an IDH1 peptide vaccine. The receptor set was obtained from a man aged 18 to 30 with glioma. Some clones in this sample may be carry-over from other donors' samples.

The genes are TRBV4-1 and TRBJ2-7; D is undetermined. CDR1 and CDR2 from the germline V gene are MGHRA and YSYEKL. Trimming cost V 2 bases and J 3 bases, with 8 bases left between them. The CDR3 runs 13 residues. The CDR3 coding sequence is TGCGCCAGCAGCCAACTCAGAAACTACGAGCAGTACTTC. It is translated as CASSQLRNYEQYF.

The genes are TRBV30 and TRBJ1-1; D ambiguous. The CDR3 has 13 amino acids. Germline V gives CDR1 GTSNPN, CDR2 SVGIG (reference sequence). Trimming left V 3 bases short and J 2 bases short, with 10 bases between. Written as DNA, the CDR3 is TGTGCCTGGAGAGTACACTTAAACACTGAAGCTTTCTTT. Its protein is CAWRVHLNTEAFF.

This clone was found a few times. J is TRBJ1-1 and V is TRBV30; unclear D gene. The CDR3 sequence is 11 residues long. CDR1 and CDR2 from the germline V gene are GTSNPN and SVGIG (reference sequence). V gave up 4 bases and J gave up 11 bases, with 14 bases separating them. The CDR3: CAWIRGIGAFF. The CDR3 DNA reads TGTGCCTGGATCCGAGGCATTGGGGCTTTCTTT.

The chain uses TRBV4-2 and TRBJ1-4, with TRBD1 matching over 11 bases. The CDR3 runs to 15 residues. Germline lookup yields CDR1 LGHNA and CDR2 YNFKEQ. The V gene end was trimmed by 2 bases and the J gene end by 8 bases; junction bases not matched to a gene: 4. The DNA for the CDR3 is TGTGCCAGCAGCCAATCCCGGGACAGGGGGGAAAAACTGTTTTTT. Its protein product is CASSQSRDRGEKLFF.

V is TRBV29-1 and J is TRBJ2-7, with TRBD1 matching 8 bases. From germline, CDR1 is SQVTM and CDR2 ANQGSEA. The CDR3 runs to 15 residues. Unmatched junction bases numbered 9, after V lost 5 bases and J lost 0 bases. CDR3 residues: CSVSLTGDSSYEQYF. The CDR3 DNA reads TGCAGCGTTTCATTGACAGGGGACAGCTCCTACGAGCAGTACTTC.

The gene calls are TRBV5-1 and TRBJ1-5; the D gene is possibly TRBD1 (5 bases). The length of the CDR3 is 15 residues. Between the trimmed V and J ends, which lost 3 bases and 4 bases, there was a span of 14 bases. Germline V gene data show CDR1 as SGHRS and CDR2 as YFSETQ. The CDR3: CASSSGGHENQPQHF. The CDR3 coding sequence is TGCGCCAGCAGCTCCGGAGGACACGAAAATCAGCCCCAGCATTTT.

This clone was seen just once. V gene TRBV4-3 combines with J gene TRBJ1-4; D unresolved. There are 15 residues in the CDR3. V dropped 1 base and J dropped 5 bases, with 11 bases sitting between them. Per germline, CDR1 LGHNA and CDR2 YSLEER. CDR3 nucleotide sequence: TGCGCCAGCAGCCAAGGCGGCAGATTAAATGAAAAACTGTTTTTT. As protein: CASSQGGRLNEKLFF.

The rearrangement links TRBV20-1 to TRBJ1-1; possible D gene TRBD1, 5 bases. The CDR3 is made up of 9 amino acids. The V gene's germline CDR1 is DFQATT and CDR2 SNEGSKA (reference sequence). Written as DNA, the CDR3 is TGCGGAACCGGGACCGAAGCTTTCTTT. This codes for CGTGTEAFF.